Listed below are T cell receptor beta chains from one sample, sequenced in a study of T cells expressing NK-cell markers. TCRdb re-called the 5' RACE reads and shows each CDR3 protein once, DNA omitted. The table for this sample gives almost 450,000 distinct CDR3 sequences. Sequencing used blood T cells: a sorted CD56 or NKG2C T cell subset, CD4+ or CD8+ T cells, or bulk PBMC T cells (not recorded which). The receptors derive from a woman aged 18 to 75 in good health. Both conserved end residues are part of each CDR3.

j_call v_call cdr3_length cdr3_aa
TRBJ2-1 TRBV12-3/TRBV12-4 14 CASRDTGFYNEQFF
TRBJ2-5 TRBV6-1 15 CASSSPTGMKETQYF
TRBJ2-3 TRBV5-1 16 CASSPGVAASTDTQYF
TRBJ1-1 TRBV15 14 CATSRVDSLGEAFF
TRBJ2-3 TRBV7-8 16 CASSLAGQPSTDTQYF
TRBJ1-2 TRBV5-1 14 CASSLNGGTGGYTF
TRBJ1-5 TRBV6-1 13 CATEGREDQPQHF
TRBJ1-5 TRBV6-2/TRBV6-3 15 CASSYSKGINQPQHF
TRBJ1-1 TRBV6-5 16 CASSSTLGGKRSEAFF
TRBJ1-2 TRBV14 19 CASSPLNPSDRGNEDGYTF
TRBJ1-1 TRBV6-2/TRBV6-3 15 CASGKNADPHTEAFF
TRBJ1-1 TRBV6-6 13 CASRQGVLAEAFF
TRBJ1-2 TRBV12-3/TRBV12-4 16 CASSFGETRFIYGYTF
TRBJ2-7 TRBV20-1 16 CSAASGTSGPTYEQYF
TRBJ1-1 TRBV12-3/TRBV12-4 15 CASSLRPGTGGRAFF
TRBJ2-4 TRBV20-1 15 CSAPRGQGTKNIQYF
TRBJ2-2 TRBV20-1 15 CSARRGGSGTGELFF
TRBJ2-5 TRBV23-1 16 CASTRGGGAPEETQYF
TRBJ2-4 TRBV29-1 13 CSATGRAKNIQYF
TRBJ1-1 TRBV29-1 13 CSVTGTLNTEAFF
TRBJ2-7 TRBV20-1 14 CSATKDRNSYEQYF
TRBJ1-1 TRBV20-1 13 CSARAAGYTEAFF
TRBJ1-5 TRBV9 15 CASSVSDSSNQPQHF
TRBJ2-1 TRBV11-2 17 CASSPPATRIWYNEQFF
TRBJ2-1 TRBV6-1 16 CASPRGGALIYNEQFF
TRBJ2-3 TRBV5-1 13 CASSSPDRYTQYF
TRBJ2-7 TRBV20-1 14 CSAPLAGVAYEQYF
TRBJ2-7 TRBV10-3 15 CAISEEAAAAYEQYF
TRBJ2-1 TRBV7-2 13 CASSWRLDLEQFF
TRBJ2-3 TRBV4-3 15 CASSRGQASTDTQYF
TRBJ1-1 TRBV5-1 12 CASSIRNTEAFF
TRBJ2-3 TRBV29-1 14 CSVEEAGSWYTQYF